These T cell receptor beta chains were read from a single sample in a study of blood T cell dynamics during melanoma immunotherapy. Some clones are missing from TCRdb's copy, which holds only in-frame ones; the method was immunoSEQ multiplex PCR. The data show 8,500 to 11,000 clones, approximately 86% seen once. The source was blood, collected from a patient treated with checkpoint blockade. The receptors were gathered from a human donor with melanoma. CDR3s include the opening cysteine and the closing phenylalanine or tryptophan. The order of the fields is J gene, D gene, clone size, V gene, CDR3 DNA, CDR3 protein. A D gene is named only where the DNA matches it firmly. The size entry is marked missing in some rows and otherwise reads once, few, many or a size class.

J: TRBJ2-2; D: NA; size: NA; V: TRBV11-3; DNA: TGTGCCAGCAGCTACAGACAGGGGACTACCACCGGGGAGCTGTTTTTT; CDR3: CASSYRQGTTTGELFF
J: TRBJ2-1; D: NA; size: NA; V: TRBV5-4; DNA: TGTGCCAGCAGTCCCGACTACAATGAGCAGTTCTTC; CDR3: CASSPDYNEQFF
J: TRBJ2-3; D: TRBD2; size: NA; V: TRBV5-1; DNA: TGCGCCAGCAGCCTCGGGACTAGCGGTGGCACAGATACGCAGTATTTT; CDR3: CASSLGTSGGTDTQYF
J: TRBJ2-1; D: TRBD2; size: NA; V: TRBV11-3; DNA: TGTGCCAGCAGGGCTAGCGGGAGCACGGATGAGCAGTTCTTC; CDR3: CASRASGSTDEQFF
J: TRBJ2-1; D: NA; size: NA; V: TRBV27; DNA: TGTGCCAGCAGTTTATCGGCGGGGACTGAGCAGTTCTTC; CDR3: CASSLSAGTEQFF
J: TRBJ1-4; D: NA; size: NA; V: TRBV4-1; DNA: TGCGCCAGCAGCCAGGGTGACAGGTTGAATGAAAAACTGTTTTTT; CDR3: CASSQGDRLNEKLFF
J: TRBJ2-7; D: TRBD1; size: NA; V: TRBV28; DNA: TGTGCCAGCAGTTTAGTCTTAGGACAGGGCCATTACGAGCAGTACTTC; CDR3: CASSLVLGQGHYEQYF
J: TRBJ2-1; D: TRBD1; size: NA; V: TRBV18; DNA: TGTGCCAGCTCCCTGACTGCTATACAGGGGATTGGTTACAATGAGCAGTTCTTC; CDR3: CASSLTAIQGIGYNEQFF
J: TRBJ1-4; D: TRBD1; size: NA; V: TRBV2; DNA: TGTGCCAGCAGGGCTAACAGGGGCCCCAAACTGTTTTTT; CDR3: CASRANRGPKLFF
J: TRBJ1-5; D: TRBD1; size: few; V: TRBV7-2; DNA: TGTGCCAGCAGCTTAACCAGGGGGAATCAGCCCCAGCATTTT; CDR3: CASSLTRGNQPQHF
J: TRBJ2-1; D: TRBD2; size: NA; V: TRBV11-2; DNA: TGTGCCAGCAGCTTTTACTTAGCGGGAGGGCCCTATGAGCAGTTCTTC; CDR3: CASSFYLAGGPYEQFF
J: TRBJ1-5; D: NA; size: NA; V: TRBV29-1; DNA: TGCAGCGTTGGAGGACAGCATAATCAGCCCCAGCATTTT; CDR3: CSVGGQHNQPQHF
J: TRBJ1-2; D: NA; size: NA; V: TRBV5-6; DNA: TGTGCCAGCAGCGTACGCGTCCAGGGATCTACTAGGGGTGGCTACACCTTC; CDR3: CASSVRVQGSTRGGYTF
J: TRBJ2-7; D: NA; size: NA; V: TRBV18; DNA: TGTGCCAGCTCACCGGGCGGGGACGAGCAGTACTTC; CDR3: CASSPGGDEQYF
J: TRBJ2-7; D: NA; size: NA; V: TRBV27; DNA: TGTGCCAGCAGCCCTACCGGGCAGGTCTACGAGCAGTACTTC; CDR3: CASSPTGQVYEQYF
J: TRBJ2-7; D: TRBD1; size: NA; V: TRBV5-4; DNA: TGTGCCAGCAGCTTGGGCAGGGGGTCGTACGAGCAGTACTTC; CDR3: CASSLGRGSYEQYF
J: TRBJ1-5; D: NA; size: few; V: TRBV7-9; DNA: TGTGCCAGCAGCGTTACAGGGACCAATAGCAATCAGCCCCAGCATTTT; CDR3: CASSVTGTNSNQPQHF
J: TRBJ2-1; D: TRBD2; size: NA; V: TRBV2; DNA: TGTGCCAGCAGTGATCAGCTAGCGGGTGGAGATGAGCAGTTCTTC; CDR3: CASSDQLAGGDEQFF
J: TRBJ1-1; D: NA; size: NA; V: TRBV15; DNA: TGTGCCACCAGCAGAGGTGGGGAAATGAACACTGAAGCTTTCTTT; CDR3: CATSRGGEMNTEAFF
J: TRBJ1-1; D: NA; size: NA; V: TRBV2; DNA: TGTGCCAGCACGCAGGGAGAGAACACTGAAGCTTTCTTT; CDR3: CASTQGENTEAFF
J: TRBJ1-4; D: TRBD1; size: NA; V: TRBV4-3; DNA: TGCGCCAGCAGCCAAGACGGTGCAGGGGGGATAACTAATGAAAAACTGTTTTTT; CDR3: CASSQDGAGGITNEKLFF
J: TRBJ1-1; D: NA; size: NA; V: TRBV11-3; DNA: TGTGCCAGCAGCTTAGGGATGAACACTGAAGCTTTCTTT; CDR3: CASSLGMNTEAFF
J: TRBJ1-1; D: NA; size: NA; V: TRBV9; DNA: TGTGCCAGCAGCCAAGCAGGGATCTCCACTGAAGCTTTCTTT; CDR3: CASSQAGISTEAFF
J: TRBJ1-5; D: NA; size: NA; V: TRBV19; DNA: TGTGCCAGTAGTATTGGCTCCGGCAGTAATCAGCCCCAGCATTTT; CDR3: CASSIGSGSNQPQHF
J: TRBJ2-7; D: NA; size: NA; V: TRBV19; DNA: TGTGCCACCTCGTCGGCGGCAGTCACCTACGAGCAGTACTTC; CDR3: CATSSAAVTYEQYF
J: TRBJ1-5; D: NA; size: NA; V: TRBV25-1; DNA: TGTGCCAGCAGTGATGCAGGCACTAATCAGCCCCAGCATTTT; CDR3: CASSDAGTNQPQHF
J: TRBJ2-3; D: TRBD2; size: NA; V: TRBV4-2; DNA: TGTGCCAGCAGCCGCCCAGGACTAGCGGGAGCTAGCACAGATACGCAGTATTTT; CDR3: CASSRPGLAGASTDTQYF
J: TRBJ2-2; D: TRBD2; size: NA; V: TRBV7-9; DNA: TGTGCCAGCAGCTTCCCCAGCGGGGCGACCGGGGAGCTGTTTTTT; CDR3: CASSFPSGATGELFF
J: TRBJ2-1; D: TRBD1; size: NA; V: TRBV19; DNA: TGTGCCAGTAGTCCCCGGGACAGTCTCTACAATGAGCAGTTCTTC; CDR3: CASSPRDSLYNEQFF
J: TRBJ2-2; D: TRBD2; size: NA; V: TRBV4-2; DNA: TGTGCCAGCAGCCAAGATGGGTTGCGCGGCGGGAGGGCCGCGGAGCTGTTTTTT; CDR3: CASSQDGLRGGRAAELFF
J: TRBJ2-7; D: NA; size: NA; V: TRBV10-3; DNA: TGTGCCATCAGTGAGACGGGGCGGGATGCTGGCTACGAGCAGTACTTC; CDR3: CAISETGRDAGYEQYF
J: TRBJ2-3; D: TRBD1; size: NA; V: TRBV27; DNA: TGTGCCAGCAGTTTCGGGACAGGTACAGATACGCAGTATTTT; CDR3: CASSFGTGTDTQYF
J: TRBJ2-1; D: NA; size: NA; V: TRBV19; DNA: TGTGCCAGTAACTACGGAGGCCTTCAGCAGTTCTTC; CDR3: CASNYGGLQQFF